This entry features one TCR beta chain sequence. This sample was included in a study of CD8 T cells in Susac syndrome. Background on the study: Patients with Susac syndrome, at blood draw, were therapy-naive, on corticosteroids, or on intravenous immunoglobulin alone.

Looked up from germline, CDR1 is SGDLS and CDR2 is YYNGEE. The CDR3 totals 16 residues. The J segment lost 2 bases and the V segment lost 3 bases, leaving 9 bases of the junction unmatched. An amount of RNA that ranged from about 0.45 to 1 ug was reverse transcribed with random hexamers. The TCR beta CDR3 was amplified by immunoSEQ multiplex PCR across 54 Vbeta, 13 Jbeta. TCRdb re-called the immunoSEQ multiplex PCR reads through MiXCR, storing one row per CDR3 protein. Here the sample spans about 110,000 distinct CDR3 sequences, approximately 93% being singletons. TEMRA cells were FACS-enriched and CD8+ and CD4+ T cells negatively isolated.

The chain combines TRBV9 with TRBJ2-3; 7 nucleotides line up with TRBD2. This clonotype was sampled from a human donor with Susac syndrome. Sequencing was performed on CD8+ T cells from PBMCs. This CDR3 is CASSERSGAITDTQYF. CDR3 DNA: TGTGCCAGCAGCGAACGAAGCGGGGCGATCACAGATACGCAGTATTTT. Using reference TRBV9 and TRBJ2-3 for the parts outside the CDR3, the full variable domain is DSGVTQTPKHLITATGQRVTLRCSPRSGDLSVYWYQQSLDQGLQFLIQYYNGEERAKGNILERFSAQQFPDLHSELNLSSLELGDSALYFCASSERSGAITDTQYFGPGTRLTVL.